This T cell receptor (beta chain) was captured by sequencing in a study of blood T cell repertoires in COVID-19. At the level of the study: The samples span acute and convalescent COVID-19 from the United States, Italy and Spain. The analysed material was cDNA or gDNA that came from T cells, B-cell-depleted T cells, or PBMCs.

Germline V gives CDR1 SGHTA, CDR2 FQGTGA. There are 15 residues in the CDR3. Trimming at V came to 0 bases and at J to 4 bases, leaving 2 bases not matched to a gene. Methods used by the authors: Reference gene primer amplification gave estimated nucleated cell counts. This table comes from immunoSEQ multiplex PCR, and its TCRdb copy is limited to in-frame clones, with some not included. Clonal size and the V and J genes are those of that table, whereas D and trimming came from the DNA. Among 120,000 or so clones listed, about 80% were seen once. Input material: peripheral blood. The TCR was taken from a woman aged 45-65 years with acute or convalescent COVID-19. The V call is TRBV7-3, the J call TRBJ2-3; TRBD2 aligns across 9 bases. CDR3 sequence (DNA): TGTGCCAGCAGCTTAACGGGACTAGCCGCAGATACGCAGTATTTT. Amino acids: CASSLTGLAADTQYF.